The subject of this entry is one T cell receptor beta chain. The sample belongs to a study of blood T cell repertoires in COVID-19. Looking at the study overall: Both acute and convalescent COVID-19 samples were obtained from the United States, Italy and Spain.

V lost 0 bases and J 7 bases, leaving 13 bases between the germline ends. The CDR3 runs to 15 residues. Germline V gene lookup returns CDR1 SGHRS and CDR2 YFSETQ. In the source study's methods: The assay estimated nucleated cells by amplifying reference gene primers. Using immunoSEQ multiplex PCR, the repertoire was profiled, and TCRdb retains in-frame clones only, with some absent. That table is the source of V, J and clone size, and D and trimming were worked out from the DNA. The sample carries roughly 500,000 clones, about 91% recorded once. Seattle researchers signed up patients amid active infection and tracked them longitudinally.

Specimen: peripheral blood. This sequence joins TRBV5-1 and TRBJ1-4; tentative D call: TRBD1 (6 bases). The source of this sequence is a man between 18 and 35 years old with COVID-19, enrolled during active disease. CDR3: CASSLDRGISEKLFF. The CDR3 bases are TGCGCCAGCAGCTTGGATAGGGGGATAAGTGAAAAACTGTTTTTT.